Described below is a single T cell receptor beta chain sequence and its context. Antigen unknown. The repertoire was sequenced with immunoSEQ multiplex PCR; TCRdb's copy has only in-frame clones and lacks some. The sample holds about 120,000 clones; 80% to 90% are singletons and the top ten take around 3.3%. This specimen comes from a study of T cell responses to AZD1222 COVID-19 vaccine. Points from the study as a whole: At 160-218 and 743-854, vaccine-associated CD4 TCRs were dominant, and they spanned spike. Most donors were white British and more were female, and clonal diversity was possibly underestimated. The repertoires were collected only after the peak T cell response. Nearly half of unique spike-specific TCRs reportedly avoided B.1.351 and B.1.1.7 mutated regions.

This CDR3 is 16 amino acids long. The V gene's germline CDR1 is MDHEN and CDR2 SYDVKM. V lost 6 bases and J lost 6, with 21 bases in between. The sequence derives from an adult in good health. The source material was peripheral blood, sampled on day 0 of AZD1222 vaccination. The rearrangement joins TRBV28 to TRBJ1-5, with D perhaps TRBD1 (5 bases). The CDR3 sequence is CASSPLRDAWVQPQHF. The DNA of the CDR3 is TGTGCCAGCAGCCCTCTCCGGGACGCCTGGGTTCAGCCCCAGCATTTT.